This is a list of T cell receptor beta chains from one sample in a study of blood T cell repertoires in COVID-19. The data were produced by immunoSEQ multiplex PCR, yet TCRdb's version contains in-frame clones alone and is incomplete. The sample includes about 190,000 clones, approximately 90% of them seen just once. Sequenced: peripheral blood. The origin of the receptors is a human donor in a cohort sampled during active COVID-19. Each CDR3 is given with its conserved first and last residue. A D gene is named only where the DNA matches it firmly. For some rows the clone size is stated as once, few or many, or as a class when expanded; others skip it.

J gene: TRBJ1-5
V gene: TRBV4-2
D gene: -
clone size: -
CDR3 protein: CASSQVVGGSFGGMNQPQHF
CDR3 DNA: TGTGCCAGCAGCCAAGTTGTTGGGGGCTCTTTCGGGGGGATGAATCAGCCCCAGCATTTT

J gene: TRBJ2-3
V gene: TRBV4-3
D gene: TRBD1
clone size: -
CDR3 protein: CASSHYYRGQDTQYF
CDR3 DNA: TGCGCCAGCAGCCACTATTACAGGGGGCAAGATACGCAGTATTTT

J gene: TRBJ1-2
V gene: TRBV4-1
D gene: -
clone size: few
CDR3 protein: CASSQEAGASGYTF
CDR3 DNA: TGCGCCAGCAGCCAAGAGGCCGGAGCAAGTGGCTACACCTTC

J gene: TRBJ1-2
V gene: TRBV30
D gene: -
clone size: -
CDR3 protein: CAWSVRQGGNYGYTF
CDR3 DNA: TGTGCCTGGAGTGTACGGCAGGGAGGAAACTATGGCTACACCTTC

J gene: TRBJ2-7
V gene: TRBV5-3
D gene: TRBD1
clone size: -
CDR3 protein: CARSCDRDYEQYF
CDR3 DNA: TGTGCCAGAAGCTGCGACAGGGACTACGAGCAGTACTTC

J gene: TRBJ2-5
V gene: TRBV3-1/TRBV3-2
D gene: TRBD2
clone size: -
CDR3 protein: CASSTLAGGPAQYF
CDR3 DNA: TGTGCCAGCAGCACCTTAGCGGGGGGGCCGGCCCAGTACTTC

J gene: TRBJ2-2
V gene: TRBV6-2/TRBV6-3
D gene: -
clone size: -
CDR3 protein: CASSYFSLGTGELFF
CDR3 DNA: TGTGCCAGCAGTTATTTTAGTCTCGGCACCGGGGAGCTGTTTTTT

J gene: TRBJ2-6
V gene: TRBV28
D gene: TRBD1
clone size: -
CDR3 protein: CASRGQSLGSGANVLTF
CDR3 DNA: TGTGCCAGCAGGGGACAGTCTCTAGGCTCTGGGGCCAACGTCCTGACTTTC

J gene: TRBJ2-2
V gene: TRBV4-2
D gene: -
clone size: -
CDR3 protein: CASSQSREGAQGGELFF
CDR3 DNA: TGTGCCAGCAGCCAAAGCAGGGAAGGGGCGCAGGGCGGGGAGCTGTTTTTT

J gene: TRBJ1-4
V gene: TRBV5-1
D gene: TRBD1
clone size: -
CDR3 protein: CASSPDRGEKLFF
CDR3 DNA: TGCGCCAGCAGCCCCGACAGGGGCGAAAAACTGTTTTTT

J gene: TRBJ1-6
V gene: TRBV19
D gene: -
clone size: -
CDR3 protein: CASSLGQTNSPLHF
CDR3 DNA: TGTGCCAGTAGTCTCGGACAGACGAATTCACCCCTCCACTTT

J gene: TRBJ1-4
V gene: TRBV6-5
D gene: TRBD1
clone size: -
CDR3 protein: CASRPDRASEKLFF
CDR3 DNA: TGTGCCAGCAGACCCGACAGGGCCAGTGAAAAACTGTTTTTT

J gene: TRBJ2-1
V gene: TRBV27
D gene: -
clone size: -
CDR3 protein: CASRIRGYLNEQFF
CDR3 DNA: TGTGCCAGCAGAATTCGCGGGTATCTCAATGAGCAGTTCTTC

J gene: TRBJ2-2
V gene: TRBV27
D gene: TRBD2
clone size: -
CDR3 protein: CASRTSGTGELFF
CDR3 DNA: TGTGCCAGCAGGACTAGCGGGACCGGGGAGCTGTTTTTT

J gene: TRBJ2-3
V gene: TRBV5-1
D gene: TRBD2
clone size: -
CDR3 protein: CASSLGGLARSQYF
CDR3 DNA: TGCGCCAGCAGCTTGGGGGGACTAGCGCGCTCACAGTATTTT

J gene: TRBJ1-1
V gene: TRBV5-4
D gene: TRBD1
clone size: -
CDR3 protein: CASSLKGTGGTEAFF
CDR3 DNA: TGTGCCAGCAGCTTGAAGGGGACAGGGGGCACTGAAGCTTTCTTT

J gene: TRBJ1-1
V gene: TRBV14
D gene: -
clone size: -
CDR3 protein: CASSPPHNQEAFF
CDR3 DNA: TGTGCCAGCAGCCCACCACATAATCAGGAAGCTTTCTTT

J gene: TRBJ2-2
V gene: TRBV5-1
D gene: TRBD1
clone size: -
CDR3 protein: CASSGTAGTGELFF
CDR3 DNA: TGCGCCAGCAGCGGGACAGCCGGCACCGGGGAGCTGTTTTTT

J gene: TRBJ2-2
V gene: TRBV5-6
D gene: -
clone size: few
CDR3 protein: CASSLGTPRTGELFF
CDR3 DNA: TGTGCCAGCAGCTTAGGGACACCGCGCACCGGGGAGCTGTTTTTT

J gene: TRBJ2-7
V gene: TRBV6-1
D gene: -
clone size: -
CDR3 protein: CASSEAGAHYEQYF
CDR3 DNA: TGTGCCAGCAGTGAGGCGGGGGCACACTACGAGCAGTACTTC

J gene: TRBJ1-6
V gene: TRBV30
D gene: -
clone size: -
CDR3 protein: CAWKLGGVHNSPLHF
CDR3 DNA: TGTGCCTGGAAGCTTGGAGGGGTGCATAATTCACCCCTCCACTTT

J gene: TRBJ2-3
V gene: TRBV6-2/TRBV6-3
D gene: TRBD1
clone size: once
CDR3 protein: CASSRGDRGRTDTQYF
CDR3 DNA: TGTGCCAGCAGCCGAGGGGACAGGGGGCGGACAGATACGCAGTATTTT

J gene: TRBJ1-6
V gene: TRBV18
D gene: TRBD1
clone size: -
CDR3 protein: CASSPQGQARRDSPLHF
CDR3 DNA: TGTGCCAGCTCACCACAAGGACAGGCCAGACGTGATTCACCCCTCCACTTT

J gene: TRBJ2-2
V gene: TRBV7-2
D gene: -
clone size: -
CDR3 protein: CASSFTGTNTGELFF
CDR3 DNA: TGTGCCAGCAGCTTTACAGGAACAAACACCGGGGAGCTGTTTTTT

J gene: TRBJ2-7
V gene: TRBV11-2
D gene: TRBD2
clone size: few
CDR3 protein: CASSLDLWAGGPGRGYEQYF
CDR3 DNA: TGTGCCAGCAGCTTAGATCTCTGGGCGGGAGGGCCAGGGCGTGGGTACGAGCAGTACTTC

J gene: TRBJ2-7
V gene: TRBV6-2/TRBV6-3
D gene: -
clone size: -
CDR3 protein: CASSPLGARPLEQYF
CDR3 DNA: TGTGCCAGCAGCCCCTTGGGAGCCCGCCCACTCGAGCAGTACTTC

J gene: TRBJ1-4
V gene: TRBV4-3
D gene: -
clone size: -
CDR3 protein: CASSLGGGNEKLFF
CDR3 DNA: TGCGCCAGCAGCCTCGGGGGGGGAAATGAAAAACTGTTTTTT

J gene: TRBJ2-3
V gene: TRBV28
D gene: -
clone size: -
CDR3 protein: CASSFVGTQYF
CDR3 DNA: TGTGCCAGCAGTTTCGTCGGTACGCAGTATTTT